This T cell receptor beta chain was captured by sequencing in a study of OX40 agonist ivuxolimab in advanced cancers. Regarding the complete study: Ivuxolimab, which targeted the costimulatory receptor OX40 (CD134), was an agonistic, fully human IgG2 monoclonal antibody. The dose-escalation cohort was roughly 83% male with a mean age of around 64 years, ranging from roughly 20 to 80. Partial responses occurred in three dose-escalation patients, of whom one had hepatocellular carcinoma and two had cutaneous melanoma. The paper reports the monotherapy dose-escalation portion (N of about 50 patients) of the phase I ivuxolimab trial. Intravenous ivuxolimab was administered to patients every 2 weeks at six dose levels: 0.01, 0.1, 0.3, 1.5, 3 and 10 mg/kg. Patients were allowed to have had prior anti-PD-1, anti-PD-L1 or anti-CTLA-4 therapy, and approximately 40% of the dose-escalation patients had previously received checkpoint inhibitors. Of the 50 to 55 dose-escalation patients, hepatocellular carcinoma was present in 19, melanoma in approximately 15, renal cell carcinoma in 9 and head and neck cancer in 9. The purpose of peripheral TCRbeta sequencing was to test whether ivuxolimab changed TCR sequence diversity and led to clonal T-cell expansion. Beyond this particular receptor, the publication reports: After ivuxolimab, more expanded clones were found on average in CD8+ T cells than in CD4+ T cells. Antigen specificity was not determined for the clonally expanded peripheral T cells. Partial responders in the 0.1-3.0 mg/kg groups had among the lowest normalized peripheral clonal expansion, especially among CD8+ T cells. Low levels of normalized T-cell clonal expansion were also seen in some patients who did not respond. At doses of 0.1 to 3.0 mg/kg, clonal expansion of both CD4+ and CD8+ T cells in blood was seen between baseline and week 6.

Remarks on this clone: It lacks a known antigen. Base qualities were left out, and no much larger clone turns up one base away.

Genomic DNA was isolated from the sorted cells so that the TCRbeta CDR3 region could be sequenced. The immunoSEQ Assay was used to sequence the TCRbeta CDR3 regions. The clones in this table, taken by TCRdb from immuneACCESS, are in-frame only. Not every clone is retained; where verified, under half of the shortfall comes from an unresolved V gene, and the cause of the rest is unknown. The sample yields roughly 58,000 clones; 75% to 90% were counted once. Of the sample, about 0.76% falls within the top ten clones. Unmatched junction bases come to 6, with V trimmed by 3 bases and J by 4 bases. The germline V gene specifies SGHAT as CDR1 and FQNNGV as CDR2. Counted from cysteine to phenylalanine, this CDR3 has 14 amino acids. This entry keeps only the CDR3 DNA: 42 bases, framed from base 1. Patients with a history of autoimmune disease or receiving systemic immunosuppression were excluded from the trial. Peripheral blood for TCR sequencing was collected from all dose cohorts at baseline, on cycle 4 day 1, and on cycle 7 day 1. The samples were taken from a phase I, first-in-human, multicenter, open-label dose-escalation trial of ivuxolimab. Adults with locally advanced or metastatic head and neck squamous cell, hepatocellular, melanoma or renal cell carcinoma were enrolled in the trial. Before TCR sequencing, CD4+ T cells and CD8+ T cells were sorted from peripheral blood as separate populations.

Rearrangement joined TRBV11-2 to TRBJ2-7, with 7 bases matching TRBD2. The sequence derives from an adult with an advanced solid tumor such as melanoma, head and neck, liver or kidney cancer. The sequencing used CD4+ or CD8+ T cells sorted from blood, collected in a trial of the OX40 agonist ivuxolimab. CDR3 loop: CASSFGGRGYEQYF. The DNA reads as follows: TGTGCCAGCAGCTTCGGCGGGAGAGGGTACGAGCAGTACTTC.